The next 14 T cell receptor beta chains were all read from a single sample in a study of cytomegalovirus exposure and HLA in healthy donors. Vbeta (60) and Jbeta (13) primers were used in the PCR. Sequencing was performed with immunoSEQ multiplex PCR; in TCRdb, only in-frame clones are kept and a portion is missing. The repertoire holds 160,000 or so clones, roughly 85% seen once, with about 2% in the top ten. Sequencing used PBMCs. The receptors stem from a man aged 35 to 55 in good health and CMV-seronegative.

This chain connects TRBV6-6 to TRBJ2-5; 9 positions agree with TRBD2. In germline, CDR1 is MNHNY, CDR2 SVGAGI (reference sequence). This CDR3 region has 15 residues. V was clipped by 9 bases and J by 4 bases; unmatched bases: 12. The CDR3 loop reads CARGGAGGGAETQYF. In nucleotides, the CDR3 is TGTGCCAGGGGGGGGGCGGGAGGGGGGGCAGAGACCCAGTACTTC.

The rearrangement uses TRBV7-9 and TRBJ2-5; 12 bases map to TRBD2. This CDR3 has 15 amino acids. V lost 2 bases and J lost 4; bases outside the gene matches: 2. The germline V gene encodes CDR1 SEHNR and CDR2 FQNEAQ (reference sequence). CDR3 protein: CASSLSLAGGETQYF. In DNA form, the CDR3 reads TGTGCCAGCAGCTTATCACTAGCGGGAGGAGAGACCCAGTACTTC.

CDR3 in DNA: TGTGCCAGCAGTTACTCGAGTATCGGGGAAGTGTACTTC. The encoded protein is CASSYSSIGEVYF. The chain joins TRBV6-5 to TRBJ2-7; TRBD2 might be the D (5 bases). Germline loops: CDR1 MNHEY, CDR2 SVGAGI. With 0 bases removed from V and 12 bases from J, the gap between germline ends came to 15 bases. CDR3 length: 13 residues.

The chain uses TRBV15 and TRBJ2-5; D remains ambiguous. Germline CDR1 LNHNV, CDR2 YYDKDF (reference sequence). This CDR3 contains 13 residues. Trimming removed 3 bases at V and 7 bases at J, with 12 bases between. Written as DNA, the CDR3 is TGTGCCACCAGCAGTGTCCCCGTCTCGACCCAGTACTTC. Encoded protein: CATSSVPVSTQYF.

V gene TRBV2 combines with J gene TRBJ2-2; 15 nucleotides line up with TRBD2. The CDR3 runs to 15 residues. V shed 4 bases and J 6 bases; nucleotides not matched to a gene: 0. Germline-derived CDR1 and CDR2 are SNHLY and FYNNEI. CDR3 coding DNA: TGTGCCAGCAGTGGGACTAGCGGGAGGGCCGGGGAGCTGTTTTTT. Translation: CASSGTSGRAGELFF. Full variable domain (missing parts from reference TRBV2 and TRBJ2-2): EPEVTQTPSHQVTQMGQEVILRCVPISNHLYFYWYRQILGQKVEFLVSFYNNEISEKSEIFDDQFSVERPDGSNFTLKIRSTKLEDSAMYFCASSGTSGRAGELFFGEGSRLTVL.

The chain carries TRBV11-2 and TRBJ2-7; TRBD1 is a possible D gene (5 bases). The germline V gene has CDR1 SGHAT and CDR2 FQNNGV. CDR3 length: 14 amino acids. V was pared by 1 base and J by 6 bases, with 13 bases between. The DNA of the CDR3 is TGTGCCAGCAGCTTAGGCAGGGTCTCTGGCGAGCAGTACTTC. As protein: CASSLGRVSGEQYF.

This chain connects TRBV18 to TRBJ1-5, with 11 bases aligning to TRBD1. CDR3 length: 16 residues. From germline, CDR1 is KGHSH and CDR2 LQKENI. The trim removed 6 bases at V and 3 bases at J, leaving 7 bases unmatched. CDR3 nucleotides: TGTGCCAGCTCTGGACAGGGGGCCGGATACAATCAGCCCCAGCATTTT. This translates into CASSGQGAGYNQPQHF.

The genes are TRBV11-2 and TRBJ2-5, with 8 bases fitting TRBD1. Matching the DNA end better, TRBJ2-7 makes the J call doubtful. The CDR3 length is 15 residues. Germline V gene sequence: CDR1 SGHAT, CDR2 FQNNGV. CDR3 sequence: CASSLGGTGVYEQYF. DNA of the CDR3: TGTGCCAGCAGCTTAGGCGGGACAGGAGTTTACGAGCAGTACTTC.

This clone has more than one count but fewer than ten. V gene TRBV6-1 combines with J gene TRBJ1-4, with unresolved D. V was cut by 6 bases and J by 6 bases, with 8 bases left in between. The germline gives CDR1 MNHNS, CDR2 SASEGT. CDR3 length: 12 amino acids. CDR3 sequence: CASSVPYEKLFF. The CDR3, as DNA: TGTGCCAGCAGCGTCCCGTATGAAAAACTGTTTTTT.

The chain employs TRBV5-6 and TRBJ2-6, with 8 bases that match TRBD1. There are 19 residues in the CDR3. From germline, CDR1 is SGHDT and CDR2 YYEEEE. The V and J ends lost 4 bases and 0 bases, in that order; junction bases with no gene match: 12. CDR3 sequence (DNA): TGTGCCAGCAGCGTTCTCGGACAGGGCCTCAGCTCTGGGGCCAACGTCCTGACTTTC. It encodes CASSVLGQGLSSGANVLTF.

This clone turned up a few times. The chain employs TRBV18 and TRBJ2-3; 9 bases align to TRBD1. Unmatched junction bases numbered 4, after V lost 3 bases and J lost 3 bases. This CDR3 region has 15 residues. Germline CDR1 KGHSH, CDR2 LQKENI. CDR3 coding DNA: TGTGCCAGCTCACCGGGACAGGGAATGACAGATACGCAGTATTTT. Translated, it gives CASSPGQGMTDTQYF.

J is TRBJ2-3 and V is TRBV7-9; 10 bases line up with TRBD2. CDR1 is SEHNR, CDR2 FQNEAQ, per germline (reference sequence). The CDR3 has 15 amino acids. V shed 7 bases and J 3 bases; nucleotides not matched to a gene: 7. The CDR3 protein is CASTTGLAATDTQYF. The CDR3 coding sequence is TGTGCCAGCACCACCGGACTAGCGGCGACAGATACGCAGTATTTT. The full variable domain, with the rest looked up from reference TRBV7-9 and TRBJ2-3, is DTGVSQNPRHKITKRGQNVTFRCDPISEHNRLYWYRQTLGQGPEFLTYFQNEAQLEKSRLLSDRFSAERPKGSFSTLEIQRTEQGDSAMYLCASTTGLAATDTQYFGPGTRLTVL.

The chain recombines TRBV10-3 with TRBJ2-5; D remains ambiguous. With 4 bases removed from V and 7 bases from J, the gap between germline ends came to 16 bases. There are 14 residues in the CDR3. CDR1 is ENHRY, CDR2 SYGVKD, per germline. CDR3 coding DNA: TGTGCCATCAGTGCCATTTCAACCGAGGCGACCCAGTACTTC. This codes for CAISAISTEATQYF.

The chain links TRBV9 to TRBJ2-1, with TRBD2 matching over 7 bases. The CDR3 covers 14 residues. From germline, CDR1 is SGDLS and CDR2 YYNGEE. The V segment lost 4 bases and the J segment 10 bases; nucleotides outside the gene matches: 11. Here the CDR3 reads CASSPQGLVFEQFF. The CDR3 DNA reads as TGTGCCAGCAGCCCACAAGGACTAGTTTTCGAGCAGTTCTTC.